This T cell receptor (beta chain) was sequenced in a study of blood T cells in healthy people across ages. J gave up 3 bases and V 8 bases, and 7 bases lay outside the gene matches. The CDR3 length is 14 residues. Germline values: CDR1 MDHEN, CDR2 SYDVKM. It was with a sample-barcoded 5' primer and a J-beta primer mix that a second PCR of roughly 7 to 12 cycles was run. Each CDR3 protein gets one entry after TCRdb re-called the 5' RACE reads with MiXCR. Of around 700,000 distinct CDR3 sequences in the sample, around 25% were seen once. These data also featured in a second study, about T cells of mothers and their children.

This sequence joins TRBV28 and TRBJ2-7, with TRBD1 identical over 10 bases. This clonotype originated in a boy between 10 and 17 years old in good health. Sequenced: blood. CDR3 bases: TGTGCCAGCTCCGGGACAGGGGTACTCTACGAGCAGTACTTC. Protein sequence: CASSGTGVLYEQYF.